The 7 T cell receptor beta chains reported below all come from one sample, sequenced in a study of cytomegalovirus exposure and HLA in healthy donors. The assay was immunoSEQ multiplex PCR, and TCRdb's table has in-frame clones only and misses some. The repertoire includes 60,000 to 85,000 clones, roughly 94% of them detected once, and roughly 1.4% sits in the top ten. The sequenced sample consisted of PBMCs. The receptors were sampled from a man aged 18 to 30 in good health and CMV-seropositive.

V usage is TRBV19 and J usage is TRBJ2-2; 9 bases line up with TRBD1. This CDR3 comprises 16 residues. CDR1 is LNHDA, CDR2 SQIVND, per germline (reference sequence). V gave up 5 bases and J gave up 6 bases; unmatched junction bases: 10. The DNA of the CDR3 is TGTGCCAGTAGTGTCCGTCCCGGGACAGGGTCCGGGGAGCTGTTTTTT. Its translation is CASSVRPGTGSGELFF.

This clone turned up a few times. This chain uses TRBV28 with TRBJ2-3; 8 bases align to TRBD2. This CDR3 comprises 17 residues. Looked up from germline, CDR1 is MDHEN and CDR2 is SYDVKM. Losses at the gene ends were 2 bases for V and 0 bases for J; bases not matched to a gene: 7. CDR3: CASSLVLTSASTDTQYF. The CDR3 coding sequence is TGTGCCAGCAGTTTAGTTTTGACTAGCGCGAGCACAGATACGCAGTATTTT. The full variable domain, in which reference TRBV28 and TRBJ2-3 provide the parts outside the CDR3, is DVKVTQSSRYLVKRTGEKVFLECVQDMDHENMFWYRQDPGLGLRLIYFSYDVKMKEKGDIPEGYSVSREKKERFSLILESASTNQTSMYLCASSLVLTSASTDTQYFGPGTRLTVL.

This chain joins TRBV7-2 and TRBJ2-1, with 8 bases fitting TRBD1. Germline CDR1 and CDR2: SGHTA and FQGNSA. CDR3 length: 15 amino acids. V shed 7 bases and J 4 bases; nucleotides not matched to a gene: 9. This chain's CDR3 is CASISDRGGYNEQFF. The CDR3 bases are TGTGCCAGCATCTCAGACAGGGGCGGTTACAATGAGCAGTTCTTC.

This chain links TRBV27 with TRBJ2-3; 7 bases map to TRBD1. The CDR3 runs to 14 residues. The trim removed 6 bases at V and 5 bases at J, leaving 8 bases unmatched. Germline loops: CDR1 MNHEY, CDR2 SMNVEV (reference sequence). The CDR3 coding sequence is TGTGCCAGCAGCCCTGGGACAGCAGGAGATACGCAGTATTTT. Translation gives CASSPGTAGDTQYF.

The chain carries TRBV6-6 and TRBJ1-1; perhaps TRBD1 as D (5 bases). V lost 0 bases and J 4 bases, leaving 9 bases between the germline ends. The CDR3 length is 14 residues. Per germline, CDR1 MNHNY and CDR2 SVGAGI (reference sequence). The DNA for the CDR3 is TGTGCCAGCAGTTACTCGAAGGGGCTCACTGAAGCTTTCTTT. This sequence encodes CASSYSKGLTEAFF.

Of note for this clone: Germline and junction disagree at one end, which may indicate a read error. The DNA of the CDR3 is TGTGCCAGCAGTTCGACAGGGGGCGGTCACCGGGGAGCTGTTTTT. This translates into CASSSTGGGHRGAVF. The V and J genes are TRBV6-5 and TRBJ2-2; 10 nucleotides match TRBD1. The V gene's germline CDR1 is MNHEY and CDR2 SVGAGI. CDR3 length equals 15 residues.

The chain employs TRBV21-1 and TRBJ2-7; the table gives TRBD1 as D, unverified against the DNA. TRBV21-1 is termed a pseudogene. The CDR3 covers 14 residues. CDR3 residues: CASLNGSGQPEQYF. CDR3 nucleotide sequence: TGTGCCAGTCTAAATGGGTCAGGGCAGCCCGAGCAGTACTTC.